The rows below give T cell receptor beta chains drawn from one sample of a study of regulatory T cells in long-lasting Graves disease. MiXCR, applied by TCRdb to the multiplex PCR reads, yields one record per CDR3 protein. The repertoire holds 400,000 or so distinct CDR3 sequences, with about a fifth as singletons. This specimen consisted of peripheral blood mononuclear cells (PBMCs), obtained when the disease was refractory, from a patient treated with antithyroid drugs. The receptors stem from a female donor with Graves disease. Each CDR3 is given with its conserved first and last residue. D genes are given only for firm matches. Size is omitted from some rows. Given values are once, few, many or a class for expanded clones.

>.|TRBV28|TRBD2|15|TRBJ2-1
CASSFSASGISGQFF
TGTGCCAGCAGTTTTTCGGCTAGCGGGATCTCTGGGCAGTTCTTC
>.|TRBV18|.|16|TRBJ2-4
CASSRLVRVGGEKQYF
TGTGCCAGCTCACGACTCGTTAGGGTAGGGGGAGAGAAGCAGTACTTC
>many|TRBV29-1|.|12|TRBJ2-7
CSGGQAEGEQYF
TGCAGCGGCGGACAGGCGGAGGGCGAGCAGTACTTC
>.|TRBV30|TRBD1|14|TRBJ1-1
CAWSISGTGVEAFF
TGTGCCTGGAGTATATCCGGGACAGGGGTTGAAGCTTTCTTT
>many|TRBV12-3/TRBV12-4|TRBD1|17|TRBJ1-4
CASSRGQGLVYDEKLFF
TGTGCCAGCAGCCGAGGACAGGGTCTGGTTTACGATGAAAAACTGTTTTTT
>many|TRBV20-1|TRBD2|20|TRBJ2-5
CSAREPPVIGTAGEGETQYF
TGCAGTGCTAGAGAGCCCCCGGTCATTGGCACAGCGGGAGAGGGTGAGACCCAGTACTTC
>few|TRBV19|TRBD1|17|TRBJ1-5
CASSSRTGLRSYQPQHF
TGTGCCAGTAGTAGCCGGACAGGTTTAAGGTCTTATCAGCCCCAGCATTTT
>.|TRBV10-2|TRBD1|14|TRBJ1-5
CASSRGLSNQPQHF
TGCGCCAGCAGTAGGGGGCTGAGCAATCAGCCCCAGCATTTT
>.|TRBV20-1|TRBD1|15|TRBJ2-3
CSATFDRVRADTQYF
TGCAGTGCCACCTTCGACAGGGTTCGGGCAGATACGCAGTATTTT
>.|TRBV2|TRBD1|13|TRBJ1-2
CATSGTGGFGYTF
TGTGCCACTTCCGGGACAGGGGGCTTCGGCTACACCTTC
>few|TRBV28|TRBD2|14|TRBJ2-2
CASDGTSRTGELFF
TGTGCCAGCGACGGGACTAGCCGTACCGGGGAGCTGTTTTTT
>few|TRBV10-3|.|13|TRBJ1-4
CASKPGPNEKLFF
TGTGCTTCCAAGCCAGGGCCAAATGAAAAACTGTTTTTT
>few|TRBV7-9|TRBD1|13|TRBJ2-7
CASGGTGGYEQYF
TGTGCCAGCGGGGGGACAGGGGGTTACGAGCAGTACTTC
>many|TRBV5-1|TRBD1|14|TRBJ2-7
CASSLGTGVGEQYF
TGCGCCAGCAGCTTGGGGACAGGGGTGGGTGAGCAGTACTTC
>.|TRBV19|.|16|TRBJ2-2
CASSTGIGLNTGELFF
TGTGCCAGTAGTACCGGGATAGGTCTTAACACCGGGGAGCTGTTTTTT
>few|TRBV6-2/TRBV6-3|.|14|TRBJ1-1
CASSSGIRNTEAFF
TGTGCCAGCAGTTCCGGGATCCGGAACACTGAAGCTTTCTTT
>many|TRBV6-9|TRBD2|16|TRBJ2-5
CASSYSRRAGGKTQYF
TGTGCCAGCAGTTACTCTCGACGAGCGGGAGGGAAGACCCAGTACTTC
>few|TRBV10-3|TRBD1|14|TRBJ1-2
CAIKQGAGGYGYTF
TGTGCCATCAAACAGGGGGCCGGGGGCTATGGCTACACCTTC
>few|TRBV9|TRBD2|20|TRBJ2-2
CASSVEGHSGRAFGTGELFF
TGTGCCAGCAGCGTAGAGGGGCATAGCGGGAGGGCCTTCGGAACCGGGGAGCTGTTTTTT
>many|TRBV7-9|.|16|TRBJ2-5
CASSPSRGPPQETQYF
TGTGCCAGCAGTCCCAGCAGGGGTCCCCCTCAAGAGACCCAGTACTTC
>.|TRBV27|.|12|TRBJ2-7
CASGGGQYEQYF
TGTGCCAGCGGGGGGGGACAGTACGAGCAGTACTTC
>.|TRBV10-1|.|14|TRBJ2-7
CASSEPRNPYEQYF
TGCGCCAGCAGTGAACCCAGGAACCCTTACGAGCAGTACTTC